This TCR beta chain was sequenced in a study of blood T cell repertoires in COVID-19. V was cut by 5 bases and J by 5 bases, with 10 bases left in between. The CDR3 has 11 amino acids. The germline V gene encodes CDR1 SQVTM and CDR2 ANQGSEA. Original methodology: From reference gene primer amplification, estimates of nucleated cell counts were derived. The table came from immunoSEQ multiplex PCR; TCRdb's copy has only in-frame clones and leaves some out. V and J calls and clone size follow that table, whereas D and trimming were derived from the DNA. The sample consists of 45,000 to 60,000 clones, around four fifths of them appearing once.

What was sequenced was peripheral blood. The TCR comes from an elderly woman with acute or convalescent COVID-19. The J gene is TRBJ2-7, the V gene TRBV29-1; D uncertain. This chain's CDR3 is CSVSSGHEQYF. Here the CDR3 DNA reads TGCAGCGTTTCATCGGGTCACGAGCAGTACTTC.